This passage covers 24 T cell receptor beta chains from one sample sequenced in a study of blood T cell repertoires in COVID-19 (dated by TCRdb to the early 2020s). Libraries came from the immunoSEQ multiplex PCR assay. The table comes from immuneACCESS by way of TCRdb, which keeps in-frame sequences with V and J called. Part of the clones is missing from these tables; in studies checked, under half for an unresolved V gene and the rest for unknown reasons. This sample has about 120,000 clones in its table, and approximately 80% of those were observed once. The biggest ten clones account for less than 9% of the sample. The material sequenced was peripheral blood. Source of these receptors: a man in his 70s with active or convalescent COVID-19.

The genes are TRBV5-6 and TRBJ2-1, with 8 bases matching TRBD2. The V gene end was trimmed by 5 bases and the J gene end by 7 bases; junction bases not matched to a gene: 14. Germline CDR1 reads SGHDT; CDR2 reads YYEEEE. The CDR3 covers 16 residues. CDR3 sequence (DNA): TGTGCCAGCAGGTATCGGGGAGCGGGAGTTTCTAATGAGCAGTTCTTC. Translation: CASRYRGAGVSNEQFF.

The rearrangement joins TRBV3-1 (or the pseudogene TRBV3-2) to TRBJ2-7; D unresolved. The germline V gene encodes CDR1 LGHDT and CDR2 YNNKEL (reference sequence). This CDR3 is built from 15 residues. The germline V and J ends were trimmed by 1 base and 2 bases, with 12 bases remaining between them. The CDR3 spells CASSQVPAAPYEQYF. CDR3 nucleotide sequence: TGTGCCAGCAGCCAAGTCCCGGCGGCCCCCTACGAGCAGTACTTC.

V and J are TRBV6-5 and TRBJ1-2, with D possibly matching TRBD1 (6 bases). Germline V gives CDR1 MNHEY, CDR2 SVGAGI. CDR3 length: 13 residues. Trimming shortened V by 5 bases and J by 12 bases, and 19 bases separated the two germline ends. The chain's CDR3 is CASSRQALDGNTF. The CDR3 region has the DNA TGTGCCAGCAGTCGACAGGCCCTCGACGGGAACACCTTC.

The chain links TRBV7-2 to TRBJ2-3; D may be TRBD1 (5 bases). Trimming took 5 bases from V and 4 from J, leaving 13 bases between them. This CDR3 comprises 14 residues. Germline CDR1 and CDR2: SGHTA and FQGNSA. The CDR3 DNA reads TGTGCCAGCAGCCCAGGGATCGGTCCAGATACGCAGTATTTT. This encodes CASSPGIGPDTQYF.

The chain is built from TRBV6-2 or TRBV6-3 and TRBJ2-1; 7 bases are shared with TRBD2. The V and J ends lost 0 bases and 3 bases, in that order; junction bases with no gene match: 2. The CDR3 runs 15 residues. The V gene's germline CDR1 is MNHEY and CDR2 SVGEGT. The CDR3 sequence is CASSYSGLNYNEQFF. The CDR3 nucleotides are TGTGCCAGCAGTTACTCGGGACTAAACTACAATGAGCAGTTCTTC.

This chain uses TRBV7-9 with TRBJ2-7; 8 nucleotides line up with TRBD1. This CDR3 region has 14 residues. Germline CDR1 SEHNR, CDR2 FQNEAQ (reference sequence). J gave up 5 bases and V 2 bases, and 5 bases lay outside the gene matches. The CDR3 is CASSLQGASNEQYF. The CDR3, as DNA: TGTGCCAGCAGCTTACAGGGGGCGTCTAACGAGCAGTACTTC.

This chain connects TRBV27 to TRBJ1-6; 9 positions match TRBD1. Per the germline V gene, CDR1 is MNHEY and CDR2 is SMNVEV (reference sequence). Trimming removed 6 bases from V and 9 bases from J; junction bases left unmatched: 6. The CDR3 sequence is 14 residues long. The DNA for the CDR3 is TGTGCCAGCAGACCACGGGACAGGGTTTCACCCCTCCACTTT. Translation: CASRPRDRVSPLHF.

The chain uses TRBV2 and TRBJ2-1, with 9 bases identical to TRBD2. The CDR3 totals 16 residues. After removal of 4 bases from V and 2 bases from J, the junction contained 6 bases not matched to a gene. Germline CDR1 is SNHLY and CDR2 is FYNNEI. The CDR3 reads CASSAQGLATYNEQFF. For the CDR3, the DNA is TGTGCCAGCAGTGCACAGGGACTAGCCACCTACAATGAGCAGTTCTTC.

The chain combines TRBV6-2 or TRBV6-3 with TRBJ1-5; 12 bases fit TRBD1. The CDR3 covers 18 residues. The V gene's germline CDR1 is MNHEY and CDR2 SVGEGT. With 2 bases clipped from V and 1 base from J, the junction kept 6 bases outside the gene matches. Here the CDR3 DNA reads TGTGCCAGCAGTTACGGGGGGGGACAGGGGGCGAGCAATCAGCCCCAGCATTTT. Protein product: CASSYGGGQGASNQPQHF.

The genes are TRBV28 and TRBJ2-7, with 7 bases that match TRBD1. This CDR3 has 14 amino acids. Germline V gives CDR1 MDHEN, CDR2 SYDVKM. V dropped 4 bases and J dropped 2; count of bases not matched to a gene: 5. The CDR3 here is CASSSGTVPYEQYF. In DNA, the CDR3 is TGTGCCAGCAGTTCTGGGACAGTTCCCTACGAGCAGTACTTC.

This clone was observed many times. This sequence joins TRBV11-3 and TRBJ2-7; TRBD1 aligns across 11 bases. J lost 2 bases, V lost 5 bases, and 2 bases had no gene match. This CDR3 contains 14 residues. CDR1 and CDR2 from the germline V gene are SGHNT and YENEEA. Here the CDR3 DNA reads TGTGCCAGCAGCCCGGGACAGGGGGCCTACGAGCAGTACTTC. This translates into CASSPGQGAYEQYF.

CDR3 nucleotides: TGTGCCAGCAGTGCCCAGTTTCTTTCACCCCTCCACTTT. As protein: CASSAQFLSPLHF. The V gene is TRBV25-1, the J gene TRBJ1-6; D is ambiguous. Trimming pared 4 bases from V and 9 bases from J, leaving 10 bases between. The CDR3 extends over 13 amino acids. CDR1 is MGHDK and CDR2 is SYGVNS in the germline V gene.

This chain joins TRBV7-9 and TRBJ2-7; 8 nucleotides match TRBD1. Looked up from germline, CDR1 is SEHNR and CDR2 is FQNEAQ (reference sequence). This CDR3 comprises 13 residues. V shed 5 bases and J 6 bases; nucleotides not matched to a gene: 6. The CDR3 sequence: CASSLDRVGEQYF. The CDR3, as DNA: TGTGCCAGCAGCCTGGACAGGGTTGGCGAGCAGTACTTC.

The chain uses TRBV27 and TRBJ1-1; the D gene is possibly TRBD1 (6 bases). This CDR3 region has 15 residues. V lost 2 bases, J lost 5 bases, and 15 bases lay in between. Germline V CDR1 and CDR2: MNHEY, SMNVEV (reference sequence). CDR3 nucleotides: TGTGCCAGCAGTTTAGTAGACAGGATCGGAACTGAAGCTTTCTTT. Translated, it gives CASSLVDRIGTEAFF.

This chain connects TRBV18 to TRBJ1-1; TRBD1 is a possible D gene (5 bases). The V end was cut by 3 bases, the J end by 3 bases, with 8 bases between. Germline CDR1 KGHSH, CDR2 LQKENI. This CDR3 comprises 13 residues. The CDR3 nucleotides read TGTGCCAGCTCACCCGCAGGGTACACTGAAGCTTTCTTT. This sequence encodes CASSPAGYTEAFF.

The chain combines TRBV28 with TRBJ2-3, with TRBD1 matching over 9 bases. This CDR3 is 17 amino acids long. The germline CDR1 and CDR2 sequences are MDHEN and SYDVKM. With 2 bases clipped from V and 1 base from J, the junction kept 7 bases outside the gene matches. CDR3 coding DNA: TGTGCCAGCAGTTTAGCCGGGACAGGGTTGGGCACAGATACGCAGTATTTT. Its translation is CASSLAGTGLGTDTQYF.

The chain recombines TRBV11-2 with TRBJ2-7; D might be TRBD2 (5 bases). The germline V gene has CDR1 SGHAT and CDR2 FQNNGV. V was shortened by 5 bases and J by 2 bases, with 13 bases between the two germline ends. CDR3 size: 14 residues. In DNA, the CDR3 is TGTGCCAGCAGCCTCGCGGCGGGTCCCTACGAGCAGTACTTC. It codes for CASSLAAGPYEQYF. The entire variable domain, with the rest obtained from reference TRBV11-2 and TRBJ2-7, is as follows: EAGVAQSPRYKIIEKRQSVAFWCNPISGHATLYWYQQILGQGPKLLIQFQNNGVVDDSQLPKDRFSAERLKGVDSTLKIQPAKLEDSAVYLCASSLAAGPYEQYFGPGTRLTVT.

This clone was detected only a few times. CDR3 DNA sequence: TGTGCCAGCAGCTATGGGGGCGCGGGCCGGCATTCGAACACTGAAGCTTTCTTT. Translation gives CASSYGGAGRHSNTEAFF. The rearrangement uses TRBV7-9 and TRBJ1-1; the D gene is possibly TRBD1 (6 bases). Trimming left V 4 bases short and J 1 base short, with 22 bases between. The CDR3 loop spans 18 amino acids. The V gene's germline CDR1 is SEHNR and CDR2 FQNEAQ (reference sequence).

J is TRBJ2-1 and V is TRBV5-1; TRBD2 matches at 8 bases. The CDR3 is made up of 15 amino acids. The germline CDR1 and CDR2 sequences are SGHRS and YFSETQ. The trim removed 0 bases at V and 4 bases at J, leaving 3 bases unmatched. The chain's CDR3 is CASSLGTSIYNEQFF. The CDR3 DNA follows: TGCGCCAGCAGCTTGGGGACTAGCATTTACAATGAGCAGTTCTTC.

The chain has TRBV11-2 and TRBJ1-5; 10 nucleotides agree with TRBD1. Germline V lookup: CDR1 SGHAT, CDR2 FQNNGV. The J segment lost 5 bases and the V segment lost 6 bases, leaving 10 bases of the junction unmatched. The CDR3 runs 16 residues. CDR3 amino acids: CASSPFSGTGDQPQHF. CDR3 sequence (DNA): TGTGCCAGCAGTCCTTTTTCCGGGACAGGGGATCAGCCCCAGCATTTT.

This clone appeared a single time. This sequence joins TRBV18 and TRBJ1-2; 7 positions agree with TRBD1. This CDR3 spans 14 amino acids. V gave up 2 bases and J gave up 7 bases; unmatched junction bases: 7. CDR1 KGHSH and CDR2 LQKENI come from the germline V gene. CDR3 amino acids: CASSPDQGGSGYTF. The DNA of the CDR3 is TGTGCCAGCTCACCAGACCAGGGGGGAAGTGGCTACACCTTC. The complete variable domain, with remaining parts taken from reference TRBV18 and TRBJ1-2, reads NAGVMQNPRHLVRRRGQEARLRCSPMKGHSHVYWYRQLPEEGLKFMVYLQKENIIDESGMPKERFSAEFPKEGPSILRIQQVVRGDSAAYFCASSPDQGGSGYTFGSGTRLTVV.

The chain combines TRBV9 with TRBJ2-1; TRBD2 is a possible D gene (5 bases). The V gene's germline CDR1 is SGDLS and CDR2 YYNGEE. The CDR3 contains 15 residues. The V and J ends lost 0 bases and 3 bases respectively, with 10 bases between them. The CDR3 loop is CASSVEHGIYNEQFF. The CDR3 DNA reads TGTGCCAGCAGCGTAGAACACGGGATCTACAATGAGCAGTTCTTC.

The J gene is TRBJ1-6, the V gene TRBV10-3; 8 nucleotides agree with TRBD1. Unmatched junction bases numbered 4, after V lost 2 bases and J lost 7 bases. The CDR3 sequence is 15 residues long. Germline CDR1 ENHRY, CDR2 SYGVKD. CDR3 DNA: TGTGCCATCAGTGAGCGGGACAGGCTAAATTCACCCCTCCACTTT. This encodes CAISERDRLNSPLHF.

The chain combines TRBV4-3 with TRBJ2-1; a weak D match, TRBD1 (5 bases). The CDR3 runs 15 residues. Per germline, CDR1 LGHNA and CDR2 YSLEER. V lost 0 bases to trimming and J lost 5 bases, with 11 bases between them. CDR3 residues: CASSQDSQGDNEQFF. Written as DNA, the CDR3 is TGCGCCAGCAGCCAAGATTCCCAAGGGGACAATGAGCAGTTCTTC.